The 5 T cell receptor beta chains presented below share a single source sample, sequenced in a study of blood T cell repertoires in COVID-19. Profiling relied on immunoSEQ multiplex PCR, and the TCRdb table lists in-frame clones only, not all of them. The sample lists 280,000 or so clones, around 85% seen once, with roughly 1.9% in the top ten. Source material: peripheral blood. The receptors were sampled from a young woman who had recovered from COVID-19.

This chain links TRBV24-1 with TRBJ1-2, with D possibly TRBD1 on 6 matching bases. This CDR3 has 12 amino acids. Germline CDR1 reads KGHDR; CDR2 reads SFDVKD. Trimming shortened V by 7 bases and J by 7 bases, and 12 bases separated the two germline ends. The CDR3 sequence: CATSRVGGGYTF. As DNA, the CDR3 is TGTGCCACCAGCAGGGTAGGGGGTGGCTACACCTTC.

This chain links TRBV7-2 with TRBJ2-7, with TRBD2 matching over 8 bases. The CDR3 is 14 amino acids. J gave up 3 bases and V 5 bases, and 6 bases lay outside the gene matches. From germline, CDR1 is SGHTA and CDR2 FQGNSA. This chain's CDR3 is CASSPTGTSYEQYF. The CDR3 DNA follows: TGTGCCAGCAGCCCCACCGGGACTAGCTACGAGCAGTACTTC.

This chain joins TRBV5-8 and TRBJ2-2; 12 bases fit TRBD2. Germline values: CDR1 SGHTS, CDR2 YDEGEE. V gave up 2 bases and J gave up 4 bases; unmatched junction bases: 3. The CDR3 is made up of 16 amino acids. CDR3 in amino acids: CASSFGTSGSTGELFF. In nucleotides, the CDR3 is TGTGCCAGCAGCTTTGGGACTAGCGGGTCCACCGGGGAGCTGTTTTTT.

The sample holds one count of this clone. This chain joins TRBV5-4 and TRBJ2-1; TRBD2 aligns across 14 bases. Germline V CDR1 and CDR2: SGHNT, YYREEE (reference sequence). Trimming removed 5 bases from V and 6 bases from J; junction bases left unmatched: 4. The CDR3 is 15 amino acids. CDR3 in amino acids: CASRDGTSGGNEQFF. The CDR3 DNA is TGTGCCAGCAGGGATGGGACTAGCGGGGGCAATGAGCAGTTCTTC. Using reference TRBV5-4 and TRBJ2-1 for the parts outside the CDR3, the full variable domain is ETGVTQSPTHLIKTRGQQVTLRCSSQSGHNTVSWYQQALGQGPQFIFQYYREEENGRGNFPPRFSGLQFPNYSSELNVNALELDDSALYLCASRDGTSGGNEQFFGPGTRLTVL.

A single count supports this clone. The rearrangement links TRBV11-2 to TRBJ2-5; tentative D call: TRBD2 (5 bases). Trimming pared 0 bases from V and 2 bases from J, leaving 10 bases between. This CDR3 contains 15 residues. Germline-derived CDR1 and CDR2 are SGHAT and FQNNGV. The CDR3 protein is CASSLEGRRQETQYF. CDR3 in DNA: TGTGCCAGCAGCTTAGAAGGGAGACGGCAAGAGACCCAGTACTTC.